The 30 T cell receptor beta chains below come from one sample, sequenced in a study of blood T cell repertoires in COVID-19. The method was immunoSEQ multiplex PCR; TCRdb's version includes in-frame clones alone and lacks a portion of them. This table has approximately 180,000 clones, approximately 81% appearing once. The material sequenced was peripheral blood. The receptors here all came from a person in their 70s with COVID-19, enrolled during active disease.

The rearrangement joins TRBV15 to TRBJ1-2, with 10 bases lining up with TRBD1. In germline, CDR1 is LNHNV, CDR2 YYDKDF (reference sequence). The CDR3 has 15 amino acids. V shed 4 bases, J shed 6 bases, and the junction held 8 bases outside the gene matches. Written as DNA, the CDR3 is TGTGCCACCAGCACCAAGGACAGGGGGAGAAATGGCTACACCTTC. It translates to CATSTKDRGRNGYTF.

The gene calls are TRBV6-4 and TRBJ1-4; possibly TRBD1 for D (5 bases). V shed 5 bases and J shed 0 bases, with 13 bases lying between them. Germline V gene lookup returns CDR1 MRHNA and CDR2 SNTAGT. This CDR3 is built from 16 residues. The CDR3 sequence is CASSLRGAATNEKLFF. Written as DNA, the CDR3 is TGTGCCAGCAGTTTAAGGGGTGCGGCAACTAATGAAAAACTGTTTTTT.

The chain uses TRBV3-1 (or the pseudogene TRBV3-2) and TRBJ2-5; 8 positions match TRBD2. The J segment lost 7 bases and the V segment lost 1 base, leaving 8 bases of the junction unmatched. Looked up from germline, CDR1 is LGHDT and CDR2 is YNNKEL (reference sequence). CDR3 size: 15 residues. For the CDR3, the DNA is TGTGCCAGCAGCCAAGTAAATCCGGGGGGGGCGACCCAGTACTTC. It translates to CASSQVNPGGATQYF.

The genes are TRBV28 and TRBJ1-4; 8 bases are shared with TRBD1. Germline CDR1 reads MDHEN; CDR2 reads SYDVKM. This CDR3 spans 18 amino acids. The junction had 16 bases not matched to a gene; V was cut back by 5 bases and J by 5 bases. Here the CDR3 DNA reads TGTGCCAGCAGTCCGAGAATACAGGGGGGGCTTACAAATGAAAAACTGTTTTTT. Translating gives CASSPRIQGGLTNEKLFF.

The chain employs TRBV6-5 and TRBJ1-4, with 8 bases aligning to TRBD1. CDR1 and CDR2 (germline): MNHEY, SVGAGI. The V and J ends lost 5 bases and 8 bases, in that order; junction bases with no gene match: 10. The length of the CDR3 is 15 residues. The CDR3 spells CASSIARRGREKLFF. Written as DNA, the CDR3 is TGTGCCAGCAGTATAGCCCGCAGGGGGCGCGAAAAACTGTTTTTT.

CDR3 sequence (DNA): TGCGCCAGCGGGAGTTTCTCAGATACGCAGTATTTT. This codes for CASGSFSDTQYF. The V and J genes are TRBV5-1 and TRBJ2-3; a weak D match, TRBD2 (5 bases). Germline V CDR1 and CDR2: SGHRS, YFSETQ. Trimming pared 7 bases from V and 4 bases from J, leaving 10 bases between. The CDR3 sequence is 12 residues long. Using reference TRBV5-1 and TRBJ2-3 for the parts outside the CDR3, the full variable domain is KAGVTQTPRYLIKTRGQQVTLSCSPISGHRSVSWYQQTPGQGLQFLFEYFSETQRNKGNFPGRFSGRQFSNSRSEMNVSTLELGDSALYLCASGSFSDTQYFGPGTRLTVL.

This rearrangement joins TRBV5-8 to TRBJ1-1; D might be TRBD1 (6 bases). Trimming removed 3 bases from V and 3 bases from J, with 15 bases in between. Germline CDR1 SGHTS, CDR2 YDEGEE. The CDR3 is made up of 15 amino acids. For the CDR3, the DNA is TGTGCCAGCAGCTACAAACAGGGATGGGACACTGAAGCTTTCTTT. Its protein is CASSYKQGWDTEAFF.

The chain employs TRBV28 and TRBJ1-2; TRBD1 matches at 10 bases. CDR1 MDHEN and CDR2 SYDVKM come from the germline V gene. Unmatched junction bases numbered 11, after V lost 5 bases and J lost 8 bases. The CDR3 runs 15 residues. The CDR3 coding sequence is TGTGCCAGCAGTCCGGACACAACGACAGGGGGCGGCTACACCTTC. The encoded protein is CASSPDTTTGGGYTF.

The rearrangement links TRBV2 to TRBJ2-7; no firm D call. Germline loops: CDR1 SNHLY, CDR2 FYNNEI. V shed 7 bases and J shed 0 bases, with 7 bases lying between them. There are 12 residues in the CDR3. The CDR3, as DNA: TGTGCCAGCAAAGGAGACTCCTACGAGCAGTACTTC. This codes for CASKGDSYEQYF.

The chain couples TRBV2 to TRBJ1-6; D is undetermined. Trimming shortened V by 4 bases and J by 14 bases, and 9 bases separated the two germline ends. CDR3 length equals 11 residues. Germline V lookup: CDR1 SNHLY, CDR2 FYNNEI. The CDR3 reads CASSGFAALHF. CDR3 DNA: TGTGCCAGCAGTGGGTTCGCAGCCCTCCACTTT.

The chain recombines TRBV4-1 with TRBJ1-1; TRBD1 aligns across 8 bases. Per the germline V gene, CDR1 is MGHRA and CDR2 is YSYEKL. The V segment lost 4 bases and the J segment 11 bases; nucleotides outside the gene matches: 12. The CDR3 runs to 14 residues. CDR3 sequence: CASSLLRDRGDAFF. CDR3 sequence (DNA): TGCGCCAGCAGCCTTCTCCGCGACAGGGGCGATGCTTTCTTT.

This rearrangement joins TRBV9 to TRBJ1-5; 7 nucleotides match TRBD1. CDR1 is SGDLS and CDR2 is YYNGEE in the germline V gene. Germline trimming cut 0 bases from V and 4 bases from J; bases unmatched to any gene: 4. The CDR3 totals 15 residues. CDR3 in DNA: TGTGCCAGCAGCGTAGAGGGGGCCATTAATCAGCCCCAGCATTTT. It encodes CASSVEGAINQPQHF.

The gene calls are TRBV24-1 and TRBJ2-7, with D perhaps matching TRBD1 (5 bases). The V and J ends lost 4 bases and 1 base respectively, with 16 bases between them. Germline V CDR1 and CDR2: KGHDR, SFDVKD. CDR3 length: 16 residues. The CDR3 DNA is TGTGCCACCAGTGACCCCGTCAGGGATGGGTCCTACGAGCAGTACTTC. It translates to CATSDPVRDGSYEQYF.

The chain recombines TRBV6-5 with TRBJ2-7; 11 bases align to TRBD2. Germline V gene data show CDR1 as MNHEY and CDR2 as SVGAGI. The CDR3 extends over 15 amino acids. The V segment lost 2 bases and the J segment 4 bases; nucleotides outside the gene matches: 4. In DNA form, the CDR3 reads TGTGCCAGCAGTTACAGCACTAGCGGGAGTTACGAGCAGTACTTC. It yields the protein CASSYSTSGSYEQYF.

The CDR3 sequence: CASSRGTSNYGYTF. The CDR3 region has the DNA TGTGCCTCCTCTCGGGGGACCTCAAACTATGGCTACACCTTC. The V call is TRBV30, the J call TRBJ1-2; D perhaps matches TRBD1 (5 bases). The CDR3 is 14 amino acids. CDR1 is GTSNPN, CDR2 SVGIG, per germline (reference sequence). V dropped 7 bases and J dropped 2 bases, with 17 bases sitting between them.

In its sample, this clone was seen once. DNA of the CDR3: TGTGCCAGCCGACGACAGGGCCCCTATGGCTACACCTTC. It codes for CASRRQGPYGYTF. This chain joins TRBV5-4 and TRBJ1-2; 7 nucleotides align to TRBD1. Germline trimming cut 7 bases from V and 4 bases from J; bases unmatched to any gene: 7. Germline CDR1 and CDR2: SGHNT and YYREEE (reference sequence). CDR3 length: 13 residues.

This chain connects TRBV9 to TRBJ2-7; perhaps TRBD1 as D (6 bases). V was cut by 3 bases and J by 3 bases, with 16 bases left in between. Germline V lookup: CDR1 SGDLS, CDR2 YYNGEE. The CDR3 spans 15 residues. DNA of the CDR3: TGTGCCAGCAGCGCCAGGGGATCCGCGAGCTACGAGCAGTACTTC. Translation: CASSARGSASYEQYF. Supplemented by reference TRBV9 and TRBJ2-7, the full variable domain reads DSGVTQTPKHLITATGQRVTLRCSPRSGDLSVYWYQQSLDQGLQFLIQYYNGEERAKGNILERFSAQQFPDLHSELNLSSLELGDSALYFCASSARGSASYEQYFGPGTRLTVT.

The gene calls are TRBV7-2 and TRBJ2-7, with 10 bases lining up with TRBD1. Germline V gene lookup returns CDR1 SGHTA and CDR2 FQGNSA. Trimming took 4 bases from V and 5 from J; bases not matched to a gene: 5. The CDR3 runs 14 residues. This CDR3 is CASSSPGQGHEQYF. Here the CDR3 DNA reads TGTGCCAGCAGCTCCCCGGGACAGGGGCACGAGCAGTACTTC.

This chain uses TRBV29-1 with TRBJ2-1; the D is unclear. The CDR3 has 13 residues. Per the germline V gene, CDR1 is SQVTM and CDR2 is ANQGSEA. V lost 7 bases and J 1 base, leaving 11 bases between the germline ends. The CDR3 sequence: CSDSLGSYNEQFF. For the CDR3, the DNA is TGCAGCGACAGCCTCGGATCCTACAATGAGCAGTTCTTC.

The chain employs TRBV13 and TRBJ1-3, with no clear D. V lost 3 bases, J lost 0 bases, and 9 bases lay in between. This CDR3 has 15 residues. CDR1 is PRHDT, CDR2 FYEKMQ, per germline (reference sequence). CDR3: CASSFRVISGNTIYF. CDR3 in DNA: TGTGCCAGCAGCTTCCGCGTTATCTCTGGAAACACCATATATTTT.

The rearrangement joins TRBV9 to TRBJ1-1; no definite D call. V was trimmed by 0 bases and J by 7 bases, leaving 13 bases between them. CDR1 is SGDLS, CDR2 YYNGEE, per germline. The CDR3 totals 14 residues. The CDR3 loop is CASSVVFGPGEAFF. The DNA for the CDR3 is TGTGCCAGCAGCGTAGTGTTTGGTCCCGGTGAAGCTTTCTTT. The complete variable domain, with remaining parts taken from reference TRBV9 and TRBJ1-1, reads DSGVTQTPKHLITATGQRVTLRCSPRSGDLSVYWYQQSLDQGLQFLIQYYNGEERAKGNILERFSAQQFPDLHSELNLSSLELGDSALYFCASSVVFGPGEAFFGQGTRLTVV.

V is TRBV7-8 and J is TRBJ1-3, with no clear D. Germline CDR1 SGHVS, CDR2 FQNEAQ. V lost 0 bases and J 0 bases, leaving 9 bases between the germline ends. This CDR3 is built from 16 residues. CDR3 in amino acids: CASSLARQYSGNTIYF. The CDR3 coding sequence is TGTGCCAGCAGCTTAGCGCGGCAGTACTCTGGAAACACCATATATTTT.

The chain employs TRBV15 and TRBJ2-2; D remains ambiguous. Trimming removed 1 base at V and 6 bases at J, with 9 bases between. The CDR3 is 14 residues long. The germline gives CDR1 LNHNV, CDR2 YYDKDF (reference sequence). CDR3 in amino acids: CATSRGLLPGELFF. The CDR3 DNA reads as TGTGCCACCAGCAGAGGGTTACTACCCGGGGAGCTGTTTTTT. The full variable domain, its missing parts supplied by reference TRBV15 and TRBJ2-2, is DAMVIQNPRYQVTQFGKPVTLSCSQTLNHNVMYWYQQKSSQAPKLLFHYYDKDFNNEADTPDNFQSRRPNTSFCFLDIRSPGLGDTAMYLCATSRGLLPGELFFGEGSRLTVL.

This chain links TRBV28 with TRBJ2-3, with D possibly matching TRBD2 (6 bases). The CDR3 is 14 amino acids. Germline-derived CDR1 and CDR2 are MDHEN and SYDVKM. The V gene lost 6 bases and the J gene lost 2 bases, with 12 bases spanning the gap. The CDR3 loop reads CASSQDYNTDTQYF. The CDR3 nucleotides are TGTGCCAGCAGCCAGGACTACAACACAGATACGCAGTATTTT. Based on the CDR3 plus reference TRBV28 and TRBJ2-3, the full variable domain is DVKVTQSSRYLVKRTGEKVFLECVQDMDHENMFWYRQDPGLGLRLIYFSYDVKMKEKGDIPEGYSVSREKKERFSLILESASTNQTSMYLCASSQDYNTDTQYFGPGTRLTVL.

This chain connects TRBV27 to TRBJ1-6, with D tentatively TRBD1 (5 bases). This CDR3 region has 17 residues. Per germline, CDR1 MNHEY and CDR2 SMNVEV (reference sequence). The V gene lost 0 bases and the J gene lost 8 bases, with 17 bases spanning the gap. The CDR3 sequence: CASSLSFSGRVDSPLHF. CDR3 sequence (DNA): TGTGCCAGCAGTTTATCGTTTTCGGGCAGGGTGGATTCACCCCTCCACTTT.

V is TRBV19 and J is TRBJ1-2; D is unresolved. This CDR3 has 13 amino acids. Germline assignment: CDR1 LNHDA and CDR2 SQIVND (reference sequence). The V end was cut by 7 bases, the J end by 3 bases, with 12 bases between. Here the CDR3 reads CASIRGSDYGYTF. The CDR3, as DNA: TGTGCCAGTATTCGGGGATCAGACTATGGCTACACCTTC.

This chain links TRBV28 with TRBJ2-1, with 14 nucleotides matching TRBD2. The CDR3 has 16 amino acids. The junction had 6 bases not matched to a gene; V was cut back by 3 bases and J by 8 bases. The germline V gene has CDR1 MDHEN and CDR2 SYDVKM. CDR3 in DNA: TGTGCCAGCAGTTTGGCCGGGACTAGCGGGAGTTATGAGCAGTTCTTC. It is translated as CASSLAGTSGSYEQFF. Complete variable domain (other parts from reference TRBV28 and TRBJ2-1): DVKVTQSSRYLVKRTGEKVFLECVQDMDHENMFWYRQDPGLGLRLIYFSYDVKMKEKGDIPEGYSVSREKKERFSLILESASTNQTSMYLCASSLAGTSGSYEQFFGPGTRLTVL.

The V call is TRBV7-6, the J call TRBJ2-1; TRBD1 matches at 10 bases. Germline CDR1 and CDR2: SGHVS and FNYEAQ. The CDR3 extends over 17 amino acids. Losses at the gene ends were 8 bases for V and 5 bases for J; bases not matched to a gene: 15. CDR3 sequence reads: CASRKRAAGTGDNEQFF. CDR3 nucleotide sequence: TGTGCCAGCCGAAAAAGGGCCGCCGGGACAGGGGACAATGAGCAGTTCTTC.

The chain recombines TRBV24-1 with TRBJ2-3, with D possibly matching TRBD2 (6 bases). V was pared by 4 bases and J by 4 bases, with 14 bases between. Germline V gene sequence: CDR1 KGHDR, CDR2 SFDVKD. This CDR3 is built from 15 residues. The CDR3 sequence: CATSETGRGPDTQYF. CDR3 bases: TGTGCCACCAGTGAGACGGGGCGGGGTCCAGATACGCAGTATTTT.

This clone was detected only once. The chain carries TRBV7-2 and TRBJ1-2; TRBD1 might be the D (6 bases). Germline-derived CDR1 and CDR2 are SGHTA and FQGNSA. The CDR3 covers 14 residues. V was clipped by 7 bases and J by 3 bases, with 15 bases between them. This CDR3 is CASTQPGDYYGYTF. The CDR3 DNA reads TGTGCCAGCACCCAGCCAGGGGATTACTATGGCTACACCTTC. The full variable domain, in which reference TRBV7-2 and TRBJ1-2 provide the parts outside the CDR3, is GAGVSQSPSNKVTEKGKDVELRCDPISGHTALYWYRQSLGQGLEFLIYFQGNSAPDKSGLPSDRFSAERTGGSVSTLTIQRTQQEDSAVYLCASTQPGDYYGYTFGSGTRLTVV.